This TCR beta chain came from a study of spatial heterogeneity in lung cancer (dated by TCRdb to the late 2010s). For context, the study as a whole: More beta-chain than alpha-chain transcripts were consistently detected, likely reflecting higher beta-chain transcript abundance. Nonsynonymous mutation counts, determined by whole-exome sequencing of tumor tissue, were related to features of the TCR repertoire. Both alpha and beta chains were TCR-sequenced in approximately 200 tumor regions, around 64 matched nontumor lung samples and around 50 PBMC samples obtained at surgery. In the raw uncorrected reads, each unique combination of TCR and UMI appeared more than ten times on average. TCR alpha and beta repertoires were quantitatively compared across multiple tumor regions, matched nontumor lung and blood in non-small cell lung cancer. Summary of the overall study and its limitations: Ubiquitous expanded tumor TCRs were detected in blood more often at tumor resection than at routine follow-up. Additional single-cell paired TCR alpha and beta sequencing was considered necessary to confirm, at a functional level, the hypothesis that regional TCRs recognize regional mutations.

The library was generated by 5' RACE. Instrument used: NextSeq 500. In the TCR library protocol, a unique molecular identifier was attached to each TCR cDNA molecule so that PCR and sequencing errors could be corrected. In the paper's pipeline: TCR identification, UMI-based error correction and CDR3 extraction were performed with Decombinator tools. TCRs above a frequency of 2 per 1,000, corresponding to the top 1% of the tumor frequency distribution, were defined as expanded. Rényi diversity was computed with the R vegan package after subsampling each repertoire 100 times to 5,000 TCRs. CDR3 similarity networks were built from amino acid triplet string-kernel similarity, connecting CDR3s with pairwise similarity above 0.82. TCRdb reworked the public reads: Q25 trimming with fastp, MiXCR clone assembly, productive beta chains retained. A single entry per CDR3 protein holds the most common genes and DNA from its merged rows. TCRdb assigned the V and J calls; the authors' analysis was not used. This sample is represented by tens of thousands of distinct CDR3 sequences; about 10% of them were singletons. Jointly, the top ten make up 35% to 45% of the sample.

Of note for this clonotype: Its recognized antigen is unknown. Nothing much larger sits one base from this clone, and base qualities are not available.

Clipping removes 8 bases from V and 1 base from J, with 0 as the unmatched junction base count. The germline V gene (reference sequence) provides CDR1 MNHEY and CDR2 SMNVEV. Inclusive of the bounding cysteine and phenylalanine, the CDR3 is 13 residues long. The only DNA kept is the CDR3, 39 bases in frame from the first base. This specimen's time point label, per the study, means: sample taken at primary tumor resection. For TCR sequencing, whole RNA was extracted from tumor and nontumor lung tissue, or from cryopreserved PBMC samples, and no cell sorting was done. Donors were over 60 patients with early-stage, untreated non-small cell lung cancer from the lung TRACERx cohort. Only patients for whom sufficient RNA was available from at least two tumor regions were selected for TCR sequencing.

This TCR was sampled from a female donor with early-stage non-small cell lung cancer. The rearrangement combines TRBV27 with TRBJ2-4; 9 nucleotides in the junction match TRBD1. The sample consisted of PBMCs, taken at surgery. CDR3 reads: CASGQGAKNIQYF. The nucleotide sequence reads TGTGCCAGCGGACAGGGGGCCAAAAACATTCAGTACTTC.